This section outlines one T cell receptor beta chain sequence together with its context. Its specificity is unknown. Other DNA sequences in this sample translate to the same CDR3. These data originate in a study of shared clonotypes between healthy human individuals. Trimming removed 1 base at V and 1 base at J, with 5 bases between. CDR1 and CDR2 (germline): SGHAT, FQNNGV. This CDR3 comprises 13 residues. The naive CD8 subset, CD45RO-negative cells positively selected for CCR7, excluded terminally differentiated effector memory CD45RA+ cells. Donors comprised only Caucasian adults living in Nashville, Tennessee. Study outcomes and limitations: Richness estimates generally favored naive over memory subsets. Even with large depth, rarefaction showed that sorted-subset sequencing was incomplete.

This table comes from immunoSEQ multiplex PCR, and its TCRdb copy is limited to in-frame clones, with some not included. The sample carries hundreds of thousands of clones, roughly 95% recorded once. The sequenced material came from naive CD8+ T cells sorted from blood. The sequence came from a young woman in good health. The rearrangement uses TRBV11-2 and TRBJ2-7; weak D call: TRBD1 (5 bases). CDR3 sequence (DNA): TGTGCCAGCAGCTTAGGGACATCCTACGAGCAGTACTTC. It translates to CASSLGTSYEQYF.